A single sample is the source of the 23 T cell receptor beta chains below, sequenced in a study of Graves' ophthalmopathy and Graves' hyperthyroidism. For repertoire sequencing, the TCR beta CDR3 regions were amplified from RNA transcripts. HTBI-primed RT-PCR formed the first round, and a multiplex PCR formed the second. TCRdb reprocessed the multiplex PCR reads via MiXCR and lists one record per CDR3 protein. The sample consists of some 410,000 distinct CDR3 sequences, 20% to 25% of them appearing once. Sequencing used peripheral blood. The receptor set was obtained from a woman aged 18-29 years with stable Graves' hyperthyroidism.

Many counts were recorded for this clonotype. This sequence joins TRBV7-9 and TRBJ1-1; no definite D call. In germline, CDR1 is SEHNR, CDR2 FQNEAQ (reference sequence). Trimming left V 2 bases short and J 0 bases short, with 4 bases between. The CDR3 runs to 13 residues. CDR3 amino acids: CASSLTLNTEAFF. Written as DNA, the CDR3 is TGTGCCAGCAGCTTAACGTTGAACACTGAAGCTTTCTTT. Filled out from reference TRBV7-9 and TRBJ1-1, the complete variable domain reads DTGVSQNPRHKITKRGQNVTFRCDPISEHNRLYWYRQTLGQGPEFLTYFQNEAQLEKSRLLSDRFSAERPKGSFSTLEIQRTEQGDSAMYLCASSLTLNTEAFFGQGTRLTVV.

In its sample, this clonotype was seen many times. V gene TRBV20-1 combines with J gene TRBJ2-7; 9 bases map to TRBD2. CDR1 is DFQATT and CDR2 is SNEGSKA in the germline V gene (reference sequence). The CDR3 has 13 amino acids. V gave up 5 bases and J gave up 3 bases; unmatched junction bases: 5. CDR3: CSAARLADYEQYF. The DNA of the CDR3 is TGCAGTGCTGCCAGACTAGCGGACTACGAGCAGTACTTC.

This clonotype has at least ten counts. V and J are TRBV10-3 and TRBJ2-7; TRBD2 matches 10 bases. V was pared by 6 bases and J by 3 bases, with 5 bases of the junction left unmatched. This CDR3 comprises 14 residues. The germline CDR1 and CDR2 sequences are ENHRY and SYGVKD. This chain's CDR3 is CAIRWASGSYEQYF. The CDR3 nucleotides read TGTGCCATCAGGTGGGCTAGCGGGAGCTACGAGCAGTACTTC.

This clonotype has only one observation. V usage is TRBV12-3 or TRBV12-4 and J usage is TRBJ2-5, with D perhaps matching TRBD2 (5 bases). Between the trimmed V and J ends, which lost 2 bases and 5 bases, there was a span of 12 bases. The CDR3 has 14 amino acids. CDR3 in amino acids: CASSLYGLRETQYF. As DNA, the CDR3 is TGTGCCAGCAGTTTATACGGACTGCGGGAGACCCAGTACTTC.

This clonotype showed up many times. CDR3 amino acids: CASSAGGGSINEQYF. The CDR3 DNA sequence: TGTGCCAGCAGCGCCGGAGGGGGGTCGATTAACGAGCAGTACTTC. J is TRBJ2-7 and V is TRBV9; TRBD1 or TRBD2 may be the D gene (6 bases each). Trimming cost V 3 bases and J 5 bases, with 18 bases left between them. The CDR3 covers 15 residues. Germline values: CDR1 SGDLS, CDR2 YYNGEE.

This clonotype was recorded at least ten times. V gene TRBV27 combines with J gene TRBJ2-6; TRBD2 matches at 11 bases. V shed 3 bases and J 0 bases; nucleotides not matched to a gene: 7. From germline, CDR1 is MNHEY and CDR2 SMNVEV (reference sequence). The CDR3 loop spans 19 amino acids. CDR3 amino acids: CASSFGPGLAGSGANVLTF. CDR3 nucleotide sequence: TGTGCCAGCAGTTTTGGTCCCGGACTAGCGGGCTCTGGGGCCAACGTCCTGACTTTC.

V and J are TRBV7-3 and TRBJ2-2, with D tentatively TRBD2 (5 bases). Germline V gives CDR1 SGHTA, CDR2 FQGTGA. The CDR3 consists of 13 residues. Trimming pared 5 bases from V and 5 bases from J, leaving 9 bases between. The CDR3, as DNA: TGTGCCAGCAGCGTTGGACTGACCGGGGAGCTGTTTTTT. Translating gives CASSVGLTGELFF.

This clonotype was counted ten times or more. The gene calls are TRBV7-9 and TRBJ1-2; D is perhaps TRBD1 (5 bases). Between the trimmed V and J ends, which lost 2 bases and 4 bases, there was a span of 8 bases. The CDR3 spans 13 residues. Germline-derived CDR1 and CDR2 are SEHNR and FQNEAQ (reference sequence). The CDR3 DNA reads as TGTGCCAGCAGCTTATCGGGGGGCTATGGCTACACCTTC. Translating it yields CASSLSGGYGYTF.

This clonotype was counted ten times or more. This CDR3 is CASREDAGANTEAFF. In nucleotides, the CDR3 is TGTGCCAGCAGGGAGGACGCGGGGGCGAACACTGAAGCTTTCTTT. The chain employs TRBV2 and TRBJ1-1, with D possibly matching TRBD1 (6 bases). The CDR3 consists of 15 residues. V was shortened by 6 bases and J by 1 base, with 15 bases between the two germline ends. The germline V gene encodes CDR1 SNHLY and CDR2 FYNNEI.

This clonotype appeared many times. The chain recombines TRBV12-3 or TRBV12-4 with TRBJ2-7; tentative D call: TRBD2 (6 bases). Trimming shortened V by 4 bases and J by 3 bases, and 13 bases separated the two germline ends. This CDR3 has 14 residues. The CDR3 DNA sequence: TGTGCCAGCAGTTACCAGGACTATGTCTACGAGCAGTACTTC. Protein product: CASSYQDYVYEQYF.

The chain joins TRBV6-1 to TRBJ1-5; 9 nucleotides line up with TRBD1. The CDR3 contains 15 residues. CDR1 is MNHNS, CDR2 SASEGT, per germline. With 7 bases clipped from V and 1 base from J, the junction kept 5 bases outside the gene matches. The CDR3 sequence is CASNPGTGSNQPQHF. Written as DNA, the CDR3 is TGTGCCAGCAACCCCGGGACAGGGAGCAATCAGCCCCAGCATTTT.

Of note for this clonotype: One end of the junction does not line up with germline, which may come from a read error. The rearrangement joins TRBV12-3 or TRBV12-4 to TRBJ1-1; no reliable D call. CDR3 length equals 14 residues. The CDR3 spells CASSFSQLNTEACF. CDR3 in DNA: TGTGCCAGCAGTTTTTCACAGTTGAACACTGAAGCTTGCTTT.

This clonotype was picked up many times. The chain is built from TRBV7-2 and TRBJ2-5; TRBD2 matches 7 bases. Germline CDR1 SGHTA, CDR2 FQGNSA. V shed 5 bases, J shed 4 bases, and the junction held 4 bases outside the gene matches. The CDR3 covers 13 residues. The CDR3 DNA is TGTGCCAGCAGCGGAGGACTAGGAGAGACCCAGTACTTC. This gives the protein CASSGGLGETQYF.

This clonotype has just a few counts. The rearrangement joins TRBV5-1 to TRBJ1-2; D uncertain. V lost 4 bases to trimming and J lost 8 bases, with 15 bases between them. Germline CDR1 is SGHRS and CDR2 is YFSETQ. The CDR3 has 13 residues. This CDR3 is CASSAENRDGYTF. The CDR3 region has the DNA TGCGCCAGCAGCGCAGAAAACAGAGACGGCTACACCTTC.

This clonotype turned up a few times. This chain connects TRBV6-5 to TRBJ2-3, with unresolved D. The CDR3 runs 14 residues. Trimming shortened V by 5 bases and J by 3 bases, and 12 bases separated the two germline ends. Germline CDR1 MNHEY, CDR2 SVGAGI. CDR3 sequence reads: CASSNRASTDTQYF. For the CDR3, the DNA is TGTGCCAGCAGTAACCGGGCCTCAACAGATACGCAGTATTTT.

Many counts were recorded for this clonotype. This sequence joins TRBV6-5 and TRBJ1-6; TRBD1 is a possible D gene (5 bases). Per germline, CDR1 MNHEY and CDR2 SVGAGI. The CDR3 is 17 amino acids. The ends were cut back, 2 bases at V and 8 bases at J, with 19 bases in the middle. CDR3 nucleotide sequence: TGTGCCAGCAGTTACCTCGGACGGGATGGGGGGGATTCACCCCTCCACTTT. It codes for CASSYLGRDGGDSPLHF.

The V call is TRBV18, the J call TRBJ1-5; 9 bases map to TRBD1. The germline V gene encodes CDR1 KGHSH and CDR2 LQKENI. The CDR3 runs to 15 residues. The V and J ends lost 4 bases and 6 bases, in that order; junction bases with no gene match: 7. The chain's CDR3 is CASSLQGASAQPQHF. The CDR3 DNA is TGTGCCAGCTCACTACAGGGGGCGTCTGCTCAGCCCCAGCATTTT.

The chain links TRBV5-4 to TRBJ2-7; D gene unclear. The CDR3 is 14 residues long. V lost 1 base and J lost 7, with 15 bases in between. Per the germline V gene, CDR1 is SGHNT and CDR2 is YYREEE (reference sequence). CDR3 region: CASSLQRVLGEQYF. In DNA, the CDR3 is TGTGCCAGCAGCTTGCAACGGGTCTTGGGAGAGCAGTACTTC. Using reference TRBV5-4 and TRBJ2-7 for the parts outside the CDR3, the full variable domain is ETGVTQSPTHLIKTRGQQVTLRCSSQSGHNTVSWYQQALGQGPQFIFQYYREEENGRGNFPPRFSGLQFPNYSSELNVNALELDDSALYLCASSLQRVLGEQYFGPGTRLTVT.

The chain joins TRBV12-3 or TRBV12-4 to TRBJ2-2, with no clear D. The V and J ends lost 6 bases and 10 bases respectively, with 12 bases between them. This CDR3 is 12 amino acids long. CDR3 residues: CASSQGNAELFF. The CDR3, as DNA: TGTGCCAGCAGCCAAGGGAATGCGGAGCTGTTTTTT.

There are many counts of this clonotype. The gene calls are TRBV12-3 or TRBV12-4 and TRBJ2-2; 8 bases are shared with TRBD1. J was trimmed by 4 bases and V by 6 bases; bases with no gene match: 4. The CDR3 contains 14 residues. The CDR3 loop is CASRTGAGTGELFF. The CDR3 DNA follows: TGTGCCAGCAGGACAGGGGCGGGCACCGGGGAGCTGTTTTTT.

The table lists this clonotype with many counts. One base away lies a much larger clone, so this may be a sequencing read error. This chain uses TRBV6-1 with TRBJ2-5; tentatively, D is TRBD1 (6 bases). In germline, CDR1 is MNHNS, CDR2 SASEGT. The CDR3 extends over 15 amino acids. The CDR3 sequence is CASSATTGHQETKYF. In DNA form, the CDR3 reads TGTGCCAGCAGTGCAACAACAGGGCACCAAGAGACCAAGTACTTC.

The chain combines TRBV6-1 with TRBJ2-7; the D is unclear. The CDR3 runs to 13 residues. With 8 bases removed from V and 0 bases from J, the gap between germline ends came to 11 bases. CDR1 and CDR2 from the germline V gene are MNHNS and SASEGT. CDR3 in DNA: TGTGCCAGCGCAAGTTGGCCCTCCTACGAGCAGTACTTC. This encodes CASASWPSYEQYF.

This clonotype was counted at least ten times. This chain connects TRBV20-1 to TRBJ2-2, with TRBD2 identical over 9 bases. Germline V gives CDR1 DFQATT, CDR2 SNEGSKA (reference sequence). Losses at the gene ends were 1 base for V and 1 base for J; bases not matched to a gene: 4. The CDR3 consists of 16 residues. The CDR3 here is CSARVAGGQNTGELFF. The CDR3 DNA follows: TGCAGTGCTAGAGTGGCGGGAGGGCAGAACACCGGGGAGCTGTTTTTT.